These 32 T cell receptor beta chains were all obtained from the same sample, sequenced in a study of T cell responses to AZD1222 COVID-19 vaccine. Clones were sequenced by immunoSEQ multiplex PCR, and TCRdb holds only the in-frame ones, with some missing. Among 100,000 to 150,000 clones listed, about 89% were seen once. The material sequenced was peripheral blood, taken 28 days after the second AZD1222 dose. Every receptor here comes from an adult who received the AZD1222 COVID-19 vaccine.

This clone has just one count. The chain employs TRBV5-1 and TRBJ2-2; a possible D gene is TRBD1 (6 bases). The germline V gene has CDR1 SGHRS and CDR2 YFSETQ. Trimming pared 4 bases from V and 2 bases from J, leaving 12 bases between. The CDR3 consists of 15 residues. The CDR3: CASSLGTLNTGELFF. CDR3 bases: TGCGCCAGCAGCCTCGGGACACTCAACACCGGGGAGCTGTTTTTT.

This clone was found once. The J gene is TRBJ1-2, the V gene TRBV19, with a possible D match to TRBD1 (6 bases). CDR1 and CDR2 from the germline V gene are LNHDA and SQIVND (reference sequence). The CDR3 length is 16 residues. Trimming left V 3 bases short and J 4 bases short, with 18 bases between. The CDR3 is CASSIFHGGQSYGYTF. The CDR3 DNA sequence: TGTGCCAGTAGTATCTTCCACGGGGGACAATCCTATGGCTACACCTTC.

The J gene is TRBJ2-3, the V gene TRBV5-6, with 8 positions matching TRBD2. J gave up 3 bases and V 4 bases, and 4 bases lay outside the gene matches. The CDR3 has 14 residues. The germline gives CDR1 SGHDT, CDR2 YYEEEE. The DNA of the CDR3 is TGTGCCAGCAGCCCCGGGACTAGAACAGATACGCAGTATTTT. Its protein is CASSPGTRTDTQYF.

The rearrangement links TRBV20-1 to TRBJ2-7; TRBD2 matches 8 bases. The CDR3 contains 14 residues. Trimming took 3 bases from V and 8 from J; bases not matched to a gene: 12. CDR1 and CDR2 from the germline V gene are DFQATT and SNEGSKA (reference sequence). The CDR3 nucleotides read TGCAGTGCTAGTCGCTCCGGGACTAGTCTCCAGCAGTACTTC. This codes for CSASRSGTSLQQYF.

The chain employs TRBV14 and TRBJ2-5; the D gene is possibly TRBD1 (5 bases). Germline V lookup: CDR1 SGHDN, CDR2 FVKESK. CDR3 length: 13 residues. V was shortened by 3 bases and J by 1 base, with 6 bases between the two germline ends. For the CDR3, the DNA is TGTGCCAGCAGCCACAGGGTCCAAGAGACCCAGTACTTC. Its translation is CASSHRVQETQYF.

The V call is TRBV29-1, the J call TRBJ1-3; a possible D gene is TRBD1 (6 bases). This CDR3 is 13 amino acids long. V lost 5 bases and J lost 0, with 8 bases in between. Germline V gene lookup returns CDR1 SQVTM and CDR2 ANQGSEA. CDR3 DNA: TGCAGCGTTCCGGACAGCTCTGGAAACACCATATATTTT. Protein: CSVPDSSGNTIYF.

The DNA for the CDR3 is TGTGCCAGCAGCTTTGGACTAGCGGGTGCAGATACGCAGTATTTT. Its translation is CASSFGLAGADTQYF. The chain is built from TRBV5-4 and TRBJ2-3, with 11 bases matching TRBD2. Looked up from germline, CDR1 is SGHNT and CDR2 is YYREEE (reference sequence). The V segment lost 2 bases and the J segment 4 bases; nucleotides outside the gene matches: 3. The CDR3 is 15 amino acids.

The genes are TRBV28 and TRBJ2-1; a weak D match, TRBD2 (6 bases). Trimming cost V 5 bases and J 6 bases, with 14 bases left between them. The V gene's germline CDR1 is MDHEN and CDR2 SYDVKM. The CDR3 contains 14 residues. This CDR3 reads CASSIRRALNEQFF. The DNA of the CDR3 is TGTGCCAGCAGTATTCGGAGGGCCCTCAATGAGCAGTTCTTC.

This clone was found a few times. CDR3 DNA sequence: TGCGCCAGCAGCTTGGAGGCAGACGGGACGGGCGGCTACACCTTC. Its translation: CASSLEADGTGGYTF. The rearrangement uses TRBV5-1 and TRBJ1-2; maybe TRBD1 (5 bases). The V gene lost 0 bases and the J gene lost 8 bases, with 17 bases spanning the gap. The germline V gene has CDR1 SGHRS and CDR2 YFSETQ. The CDR3 covers 15 residues.

The chain combines TRBV5-1 with TRBJ2-7; D possibly corresponds to TRBD2 (6 bases). Germline V gene lookup returns CDR1 SGHRS and CDR2 YFSETQ. The CDR3 has 14 amino acids. V was trimmed by 4 bases and J by 6 bases, leaving 17 bases between them. The CDR3: CASSIDGGAIEQYF. The CDR3 DNA reads as TGCGCCAGCAGCATTGACGGAGGGGCAATCGAGCAGTACTTC.

In DNA form, the CDR3 reads TGTGCCAGCAGTTTAGACAGGGGATCAGATACGCAGTATTTT. Translated: CASSLDRGSDTQYF. The chain couples TRBV6-5 to TRBJ2-3, with 8 bases identical to TRBD1. J gave up 4 bases and V 4 bases, and 4 bases lay outside the gene matches. The length of the CDR3 is 14 residues. Germline assignment: CDR1 MNHEY and CDR2 SVGAGI.

V is TRBV24-1 and J is TRBJ2-1; the match to TRBD2 covers 14 bases. The CDR3 is made up of 19 amino acids. Germline trimming cut 4 bases from V and 0 bases from J; bases unmatched to any gene: 7. The germline gives CDR1 KGHDR, CDR2 SFDVKD. The CDR3 reads CATSDSGTSGGNSYNEQFF. As DNA, the CDR3 is TGTGCCACCAGTGACTCCGGGACTAGCGGGGGTAACTCCTACAATGAGCAGTTCTTC.

The chain has TRBV30 and TRBJ2-7; D gene unclear. In germline, CDR1 is GTSNPN, CDR2 SVGIG (reference sequence). This CDR3 is built from 13 residues. Between the trimmed V and J ends, which lost 0 bases and 4 bases, there was a span of 10 bases. The CDR3 DNA sequence: TGTGCCTGGAGTGTAAGGTGGGGTTACGAGCAGTACTTC. Amino acid sequence: CAWSVRWGYEQYF.

The CDR3 region is CASSYTSGSNEQFF. DNA for the CDR3: TGTGCCAGCAGTTATACTAGCGGGAGCAATGAGCAGTTCTTC. The chain has TRBV6-5 and TRBJ2-1, with 11 bases matching TRBD2. Germline assignment: CDR1 MNHEY and CDR2 SVGAGI. The J segment lost 6 bases and the V segment lost 3 bases, leaving 1 base of the junction unmatched. CDR3 length: 14 amino acids.

The CDR3 is CASSSRRDRHSGYTF. The CDR3 DNA reads TGTGCCAGCAGCTCCCGCCGGGACCGTCATTCTGGCTACACCTTC. The rearrangement uses TRBV7-8 and TRBJ1-2, with TRBD1 as a possible D gene (5 bases). Deletions cut 4 bases from V and 7 bases from J, with 19 bases between. Germline lookup yields CDR1 SGHVS and CDR2 FQNEAQ. The CDR3 spans 15 residues. Combining the CDR3 with reference TRBV7-8 and TRBJ1-2 gives the whole variable domain GAGVSQSPRYKVAKRGQDVALRCDPISGHVSLFWYQQALGQGPEFLTYFQNEAQLDKSGLPSDRFFAERPEGSVSTLKIQRTQQEDSAVYLCASSSRRDRHSGYTFGSGTRLTVV.

J is TRBJ1-5 and V is TRBV6-2 or TRBV6-3; 11 nucleotides match TRBD1. The CDR3 is 15 amino acids. After removal of 3 bases from V and 6 bases from J, the junction contained 4 bases not matched to a gene. Germline V lookup: CDR1 MNHEY, CDR2 SVGEGT. In DNA, the CDR3 is TGTGCCAGCAGTTATTGGACAGGGGGCAGTCAGCCCCAGCATTTT. As protein: CASSYWTGGSQPQHF.

This chain uses TRBV27 with TRBJ1-6; 9 bases line up with TRBD1. Losses at the gene ends were 6 bases for V and 10 bases for J; bases not matched to a gene: 10. This CDR3 has 15 amino acids. Germline V CDR1 and CDR2: MNHEY, SMNVEV (reference sequence). CDR3: CASSLTGGEFSPLHF. The CDR3 nucleotides are TGTGCCAGCAGCCTGACAGGGGGTGAGTTCTCACCCCTCCACTTT.

This rearrangement joins TRBV27 to TRBJ2-7, with 12 bases identical to TRBD2. The V gene's germline CDR1 is MNHEY and CDR2 SMNVEV (reference sequence). The CDR3 consists of 17 residues. J lost 7 bases, V lost 2 bases, and 12 bases had no gene match. The CDR3 loop is CASSLVYLAGGPGEQYF. CDR3 nucleotides: TGTGCCAGCAGTTTAGTTTATCTAGCGGGAGGGCCAGGGGAGCAGTACTTC.

The V gene is TRBV28, the J gene TRBJ1-5; a possible D gene is TRBD1 (5 bases). Germline V gene sequence: CDR1 MDHEN, CDR2 SYDVKM. CDR3 length equals 16 residues. The ends were cut back, 5 bases at V and 3 bases at J, with 17 bases in the middle. CDR3 DNA: TGTGCCAGCAGTCCGAAGTCCGGGACCTACAATCAGCCCCAGCATTTT. Amino acid sequence: CASSPKSGTYNQPQHF.

The V call is TRBV24-1, the J call TRBJ2-5; 8 nucleotides line up with TRBD1. From germline, CDR1 is KGHDR and CDR2 SFDVKD. The CDR3 has 16 residues. V lost 4 bases and J lost 2; bases outside the gene matches: 8. The DNA for the CDR3 is TGTGCCACCAGTGACCCCGGACAGGGACGACAAGAGACCCAGTACTTC. It codes for CATSDPGQGRQETQYF.

The chain links TRBV5-5 to TRBJ1-6; no reliable D call. The length of the CDR3 is 14 residues. Trimming removed 5 bases from V and 10 bases from J, with 16 bases in between. Germline V lookup: CDR1 SGHKS, CDR2 YYEKEE (reference sequence). The CDR3 sequence is CASSETVGRSPLHF. Written as DNA, the CDR3 is TGTGCCAGCAGTGAAACGGTCGGACGCTCACCCCTCCACTTT.

This clone was counted once. V gene TRBV5-5 combines with J gene TRBJ2-7; no clear D. Germline assignment: CDR1 SGHKS and CDR2 YYEKEE (reference sequence). CDR3 length equals 13 residues. V shed 0 bases and J shed 1 base, with 5 bases lying between them. CDR3 in amino acids: CASSLGESYEQYF. Here the CDR3 DNA reads TGTGCCAGCAGCTTGGGCGAATCCTACGAGCAGTACTTC. Full variable domain (missing parts from reference TRBV5-5 and TRBJ2-7): DAGVTQSPTHLIKTRGQQVTLRCSPISGHKSVSWYQQVLGQGPQFIFQYYEKEERGRGNFPDRFSARQFPNYSSELNVNALLLGDSALYLCASSLGESYEQYFGPGTRLTVT.

V and J are TRBV2 and TRBJ2-1; D is perhaps TRBD2 (5 bases). Germline loops: CDR1 SNHLY, CDR2 FYNNEI. This CDR3 has 20 residues. Trimming shortened V by 4 bases and J by 7 bases, and 32 bases separated the two germline ends. The CDR3 nucleotides read TGTGCCAGCAGTGTCCCAGGTAGGAGGTCTAAGGAATCCCGAGGTAATGAGCAGTTCTTC. Amino acids: CASSVPGRRSKESRGNEQFF.

The chain links TRBV28 to TRBJ2-3; D is tentatively TRBD1 or TRBD2 (6 bases each). There are 17 residues in the CDR3. The ends were cut back, 4 bases at V and 5 bases at J, with 22 bases in the middle. The germline V gene has CDR1 MDHEN and CDR2 SYDVKM. The CDR3 protein is CASSSPVEAEGVDTQYF. The CDR3, as DNA: TGTGCCAGCAGTTCCCCGGTTGAAGCGGAGGGGGTAGATACGCAGTATTTT.

The V call is TRBV9, the J call TRBJ2-2; no firm D call. Deletions cut 0 bases from V and 8 bases from J, with 5 bases between. This CDR3 contains 12 residues. CDR1 is SGDLS, CDR2 YYNGEE, per germline. The CDR3, as DNA: TGTGCCAGCAGCGTAGAGGGAGGGGAGCTGTTTTTT. Amino acids: CASSVEGGELFF.

In DNA, the CDR3 is TGTGCCAGTACCGATAAAGGGTATGGTAATCAGCCCCAGCATTTT. Encoded protein: CASTDKGYGNQPQHF. V usage is TRBV19 and J usage is TRBJ1-5, with D unresolved. V was shortened by 7 bases and J by 4 bases, with 17 bases between the two germline ends. CDR1 and CDR2 (germline): LNHDA, SQIVND (reference sequence). The CDR3 contains 15 residues.

The V call is TRBV24-1, the J call TRBJ2-1, with TRBD2 identical over 8 bases. This CDR3 has 15 amino acids. V dropped 3 bases and J dropped 8; count of bases not matched to a gene: 8. Germline CDR1 is KGHDR and CDR2 is SFDVKD. The CDR3 nucleotides read TGTGCCACCAGTGATCCTGGGACTAGTGGGGATGAGCAGTTCTTC. Translating gives CATSDPGTSGDEQFF.

V is TRBV10-2 and J is TRBJ2-7; no clear D gene. Germline V lookup: CDR1 WSHSY, CDR2 SAAADI. Trimming shortened V by 9 bases and J by 2 bases, and 8 bases separated the two germline ends. The CDR3 contains 11 residues. CDR3 sequence: CASTEAYEQYF. DNA of the CDR3: TGCGCCAGTACAGAAGCCTACGAGCAGTACTTC.

The chain links TRBV6-2 or TRBV6-3 to TRBJ2-3; 8 bases align to TRBD2. Trimming at V came to 0 bases and at J to 5 bases, leaving 7 bases not matched to a gene. CDR3 length equals 16 residues. CDR1 MNHEY and CDR2 SVGEGT come from the germline V gene. CDR3 residues: CASSYSAGGVEDTQYF. DNA of the CDR3: TGTGCCAGCAGTTACTCGGCGGGGGGCGTCGAAGATACGCAGTATTTT.

This sequence joins TRBV10-3 and TRBJ2-3; D is uncertain. CDR1 and CDR2 from the germline V gene are ENHRY and SYGVKD. Deletions cut 3 bases from V and 4 bases from J, with 11 bases between. The CDR3 has 14 amino acids. The CDR3 loop is CAISEVGIADTQYF. The CDR3 DNA reads as TGTGCCATCAGTGAAGTGGGAATCGCAGATACGCAGTATTTT.

The V gene is TRBV27, the J gene TRBJ2-3; no firm D call. In germline, CDR1 is MNHEY, CDR2 SMNVEV (reference sequence). This CDR3 has 12 residues. Trimming shortened V by 8 bases and J by 0 bases, and 6 bases separated the two germline ends. For the CDR3, the DNA is TGTGCCAGCCGCGATAGCACAGATACGCAGTATTTT. It encodes CASRDSTDTQYF.

This chain links TRBV7-9 with TRBJ2-7, with 7 positions matching TRBD1. This CDR3 is built from 15 residues. From germline, CDR1 is SEHNR and CDR2 FQNEAQ (reference sequence). The trim removed 4 bases at V and 5 bases at J, leaving 11 bases unmatched. This CDR3 reads CASSSTRTGWDEQYF. In nucleotides, the CDR3 is TGTGCCAGCAGCTCGACTCGGACAGGATGGGACGAGCAGTACTTC.